These T cell receptor beta chains were read from a single sample in a study of T cells in Graves' hyperthyroidism and ophthalmopathy. MiXCR, applied by TCRdb to the multiplex PCR reads, yields one record per CDR3 protein. The sample records 600,000 to 700,000 distinct CDR3 sequences, about 15% being singletons. Sequencing was done on a sample of blood. The source is a woman in her thirties or forties with Graves' ophthalmopathy. Each CDR3 is given with its conserved first and last residue. The D gene is left open where the match is weak. Some rows have no size entry. The others give once, few or many, or a class for an expanded clone.

TRBV28,14,TRBD1,many,TRBJ1-5,TGTGCCAGCAGTTTCGGACAGGTCAATCAGCCCCAGCATTTT,CASSFGQVNQPQHF
TRBV29-1,17,TRBD2,many,TRBJ2-7,TGCAGCGTTGGTGGAGTGACTAGCGGTGGTCGCTCCTACGAGCAGTACTTC,CSVGGVTSGGRSYEQYF
TRBV12-3/TRBV12-4,20,TRBD1,many,TRBJ2-4,TGTGCCAGCACCTCTTCCCCGACCGCCACCAGGGGGATCCGGGGTAACATTCAGTACTTC,CASTSSPTATRGIRGNIQYF
TRBV11-2,17,TRBD1,.,TRBJ1-3,TGTGCCAGCAGCTTATCCCCCGACAGGGTTGCAGGAAACACCATATATTTT,CASSLSPDRVAGNTIYF
TRBV3-1,16,TRBD1,few,TRBJ1-1,TGTGCCAGCAGCCACTACCCACAGGGGATGAACACTGAAGCTTTCTTT,CASSHYPQGMNTEAFF
TRBV18,17,TRBD1,.,TRBJ1-6,TGTGCCAGCCAACAGGGGAGGACCCCTACTAGGAATTCACCCCTCCACTTT,CASQQGRTPTRNSPLHF
TRBV28,18,TRBD2,many,TRBJ2-2,TGTGCCAGCAGTCCCCCGGGACTAGCGGAGGCGAACACCGGGGAGCTGTTTTTT,CASSPPGLAEANTGELFF
TRBV28,16,.,many,TRBJ2-7,TGTGCCAGCAGTTTGCGGTCAGACACCCCCTCCTACGAGCAGTACTTC,CASSLRSDTPSYEQYF
TRBV14,14,.,many,TRBJ2-2,TGTGCCAGCAGCCGAACTACTGGAACCGGGGAGCTGTTTTTT,CASSRTTGTGELFF
TRBV19,12,.,many,TRBJ1-2,TGTGCCAGCGAGGGCATCAACTATGGCTACACCTTC,CASEGINYGYTF
TRBV2,15,.,.,TRBJ1-6,TGTGCCAGCACGAGACAGAGCTCCTATAATTCACCCCTCCACTTT,CASTRQSSYNSPLHF
TRBV12-3/TRBV12-4,14,.,many,TRBJ1-1,TGTGCCAGCAGTCCCCCCGGGATGAACACTGAAGCTTTCTTT,CASSPPGMNTEAFF
TRBV6-2/TRBV6-3,13,TRBD1,many,TRBJ1-1,TGTGCCACCAACAGGGGCGGGAACACTGAAGCTTTCTTT,CATNRGGNTEAFF
TRBV12-3/TRBV12-4,14,TRBD2,many,TRBJ2-7,TGTGCCAGCAGTTGGAGCGGGAGCTCCTACGAGCAGTACTTC,CASSWSGSSYEQYF
TRBV9,16,TRBD2,few,TRBJ2-7,TGTGCCAGCAGCGTAGCGGATATAGCGGGACTCTACGAGCAGTACTTC,CASSVADIAGLYEQYF
TRBV27,16,.,many,TRBJ2-7,TGTGCCAGCAGTGGGGGGGCGGGGAAAGGGACCTACGAGCAGTACTTC,CASSGGAGKGTYEQYF
TRBV20-1,13,.,few,TRBJ2-7,TGCAGTGCTAAGGTAACCACTTCCTACGAGCAGTACTTC,CSAKVTTSYEQYF
TRBV20-1,13,.,many,TRBJ2-7,TGCAGTGCTAGTCCCGGGTATTTAGTGGAGCAGTACTTC,CSASPGYLVEQYF
TRBV30,11,TRBD1,many,TRBJ1-2,TGTGCTGACAGGGGGTATGGTGGCTACACCTTC,CADRGYGGYTF
TRBV6-5,15,.,many,TRBJ2-7,TGTGCCAGCAGAAGTAGACTGGACCTGTCCTACGAGCAGTACTTC,CASRSRLDLSYEQYF
TRBV30,13,.,many,TRBJ2-2,TGTGCCTTCCCAGGCTTATACACCGGGGAGCTGTTTTTT,CAFPGLYTGELFF
TRBV5-1,13,TRBD1,many,TRBJ2-7,TGCGCCAGCGGACAGGGCAGCTCCTACGAGCAGTACTTC,CASGQGSSYEQYF
TRBV7-2,13,.,many,TRBJ1-5,TGTGCCAGCAGCTTATATTACAATCAGCCCCAGCATTTT,CASSLYYNQPQHF
TRBV30,13,.,many,TRBJ1-5,TGTGCCTGGAACGACCAAGCGGGTCAGCCCCAGCATTTT,CAWNDQAGQPQHF
TRBV4-2,15,.,many,TRBJ1-3,TGTGCCAGCAGCCAAGAGGAGGGGAATGGAAACACCATATATTTT,CASSQEEGNGNTIYF
TRBV14,15,.,few,TRBJ1-2,TGTGCCAGCAGCCAAGGCCACAGCGCCATACGGGGCTACACCTTC,CASSQGHSAIRGYTF
TRBV2,12,.,many,TRBJ2-7,TGTGCCAGCAGTTTCACTAGCTACGAGCAGTACTTC,CASSFTSYEQYF
TRBV19,14,.,many,TRBJ1-1,TGTGCCAGTAAGGCCAAGGTCGGGGGGACTGAAGCTTTCTTT,CASKAKVGGTEAFF
TRBV6-1,14,TRBD1,.,TRBJ2-7,TGTGCCAGCAGTGAGGAGACAGGGACCTACGAGCAGTACTTC,CASSEETGTYEQYF
TRBV11-2,16,.,many,TRBJ2-7,TGTGCCAGCAGCTTAGAAGCGTCTAGCAACCTTTACGAGCAGTACTTC,CASSLEASSNLYEQYF
TRBV5-1,14,.,.,TRBJ2-3,TGCGCCAGCAGCTTGGACCTGGGCACAGATACGCAGTATTTT,CASSLDLGTDTQYF
TRBV29-1,9,.,many,TRBJ2-5,TGCAGCGCCGGAGAGACCCAGTACTTC,CSAGETQYF
TRBV28,15,.,many,TRBJ2-5,TGTGCCAGCAGTTTAGAGATCCGGGAGCAAGAGACCCAGTACTTC,CASSLEIREQETQYF
TRBV28,18,TRBD1,few,TRBJ2-7,TGTGCCAGCAGTTTGAGGTGGGGGACCGGGACAGGGTTCGACGAGCAGTACTTC,CASSLRWGTGTGFDEQYF
TRBV18,13,.,many,TRBJ2-5,TGTGCCAGCTCACCAGGGATGGGAGAGACCCAGTACTTC,CASSPGMGETQYF
TRBV6-1,16,TRBD1,.,TRBJ1-1,TGTGCCAGCACGGGACAGGGGGCGAGGATGAACACTGAAGCTTTCTTT,CASTGQGARMNTEAFF
TRBV19,15,.,many,TRBJ2-7,TGTGCCAGTAGTAGCTCATCCTTGAGGGCTCACGAGCAGTACTTC,CASSSSSLRAHEQYF
TRBV28,14,.,many,TRBJ2-7,TGTGCCATCCAGGAGCAGCGGGTACCCTACGAGCAGTACTTC,CAIQEQRVPYEQYF
TRBV4-1,15,.,.,TRBJ2-2,TGCGCCAGCAGCCTGGGAGAGGCCGCAACCGGGGAGCTGTCTTTT,CASSLGEAATGELSF
TRBV27,14,TRBD2,.,TRBJ2-7,TGTGCCAGCAGTTGGGGAGGGGTCGGCTACGAGCAGTACTTC,CASSWGGVGYEQYF
TRBV13,15,.,few,TRBJ2-7,TGTGCCAGCAGCTTAGGACAGGGCATCAACTACGAGCAGTACTTC,CASSLGQGINYEQYF
TRBV30,13,.,many,TRBJ1-1,TGTGCCTGGAGTGTACTGTTGAACACTGAAGCTTTCTTT,CAWSVLLNTEAFF
TRBV7-2,14,.,.,TRBJ2-7,TGTGCCAGCAGCTTACACGGGGCCCCCTACGAGCAGTACTTC,CASSLHGAPYEQYF
TRBV12-5,13,TRBD1,many,TRBJ1-2,TGTGCTAGTGGTACGACAGGGTACTATGGCTACACCTTC,CASGTTGYYGYTF
TRBV24-1,16,TRBD1,many,TRBJ1-5,TGTGCCACCAGTGATGCGGGACAGGGCAAAAATCAGCCCCAGCATTTT,CATSDAGQGKNQPQHF
TRBV7-9,15,TRBD1,.,TRBJ2-2,TGTGCCAGCGGCCCCCGGGACAGGGGAACCGGGGAGCTGTTTTTT,CASGPRDRGTGELFF
TRBV5-1,16,TRBD1,.,TRBJ2-2,TGCGCCAGCAGCTTCCGGACAGGTGCGAACACCGGGGAGCTGTTTTTT,CASSFRTGANTGELFF
TRBV7-2,14,.,few,TRBJ1-2,TGTGCCAGCAGCCCCAGGGTTGGTGACTATGGCTACACCTTC,CASSPRVGDYGYTF
TRBV2,15,.,.,TRBJ2-7,TGTGCCAGCAGGGAGAAGATGGGTGGTTCCTACGAGCAGTACTTC,CASREKMGGSYEQYF
TRBV30,15,.,.,TRBJ2-2,TGTGCCTGGAGCCGCCCCAGAACGAACACCGGGGAGCTGTTTTTT,CAWSRPRTNTGELFF
TRBV9,17,.,many,TRBJ2-3,TGTGCCAGCAGCGTTAGATCCGGGACATCTAGCACAGATACGCAGTATTTT,CASSVRSGTSSTDTQYF
TRBV28,14,.,many,TRBJ2-7,TGTGCCAGCAGTTTCAGGCCAGGGCTCTACGAGCAGTACTTC,CASSFRPGLYEQYF
TRBV24-1,15,.,many,TRBJ2-7,TGTGCCACGCGGTGGTCGGGCCCCAGCTCCTACGAGCAGTACTTC,CATRWSGPSSYEQYF
TRBV7-3,19,TRBD1,many,TRBJ2-2,TGTGCCAGCAGCTTAACCCCCTATCGGGGACAGGTCCTCACCGGGGAGCTGTTTTTT,CASSLTPYRGQVLTGELFF
TRBV12-3/TRBV12-4,15,TRBD2,many,TRBJ2-2,TGTGCCAGCAGTTTAGCAGTAGCGGGAGCCGGGGAGCTGTTTTTT,CASSLAVAGAGELFF
TRBV9,14,.,few,TRBJ2-3,TGTGCCAGCAGCGAATACTCGGGCACAGATACGCAGTATTTT,CASSEYSGTDTQYF
TRBV28,15,.,few,TRBJ1-1,TGTGCCAGCAGTTTAAGGGTTGGGGGGGGCACTGAAGCTTTCTTT,CASSLRVGGGTEAFF
TRBV6-2/TRBV6-3,16,TRBD1,many,TRBJ1-5,TGTGCCAGCAGTTACGGGGGGACAGTGGGGGATCAGCCCCAGCATTTT,CASSYGGTVGDQPQHF
TRBV29-1,14,.,many,TRBJ2-7,TGCAGCGTTGAAGTAGGGCGGTTCGGGGGCGAGCAGTACTTC,CSVEVGRFGGEQYF